This T cell receptor beta chain was documented in a study of PD-L1 blockade in urothelial cancer. Overall study: At 3 weeks (second dose) and 6 weeks after starting treatment, blood was analyzed. Study-wide results and limits: Prediction of better survival came from below-median pretreatment blood TCR clonality.

Profiling relied on immunoSEQ multiplex PCR, and the TCRdb table lists in-frame clones only, not all of them. The sample carries some 49,000 clones, nearly 90% recorded once. Of note for this clone: Antigen specificity is unknown.

Germline V CDR1 and CDR2: GTSNPN, SVGIG (reference sequence). The CDR3 runs 13 residues. V lost 3 bases, J lost 5 bases, and 13 bases lay in between. The TCR comes from a man between 60 and 75 years old with urothelial cancer. The genes are TRBV30 and TRBJ1-1; maybe TRBD1 (5 bases). The specimen comprised PBMCs, sampled around atezolizumab (anti-PD-L1) treatment. The CDR3 coding sequence is TGTGCCTGGAGCCCGGACCAGGGAACTGAAGCTTTCTTT. Protein product: CAWSPDQGTEAFF.